The 6 T cell receptor beta chains listed next were all sequenced from one sample in a study of blood T cell repertoires in COVID-19. Data came from immunoSEQ multiplex PCR; TCRdb stores just in-frame clones and leaves some out. The repertoire includes 140,000 to 150,000 clones, around 86% of them detected once, and about 11% sits in the top ten. Source material: PBMCs or T cells enriched from blood (not recorded which). These receptors were taken from a man aged 55-75 years who had recovered from COVID-19.

This clone was counted between two and nine times. The chain joins TRBV11-2 to TRBJ1-2; D might be TRBD1 (5 bases). CDR3 size: 15 residues. Germline V gene data show CDR1 as SGHAT and CDR2 as FQNNGV. V was shortened by 0 bases and J by 4 bases, with 12 bases between the two germline ends. The CDR3 coding sequence is TGTGCCAGCAGCTTAGATCCAGGGCTAGGCTATGGCTACACCTTC. Translating gives CASSLDPGLGYGYTF.

The chain joins TRBV7-3 to TRBJ2-3; 7 positions match TRBD1. Trimming removed 2 bases from V and 2 bases from J; junction bases left unmatched: 4. Germline CDR1 reads SGHTA; CDR2 reads FQGTGA. This CDR3 is built from 15 residues. The CDR3 region is CASSLRTGTTDTQYF. DNA of the CDR3: TGTGCCAGCAGCTTACGGACAGGCACCACAGATACGCAGTATTTT.

J is TRBJ1-3 and V is TRBV28; tentative D call: TRBD1 (6 bases). The CDR3 covers 15 residues. V gave up 7 bases and J gave up 1 base, with 14 bases separating them. Germline lookup yields CDR1 MDHEN and CDR2 SYDVKM. In DNA, the CDR3 is TGTGCCAGCATCCCCGGGGGGGCATCTGGAAACACCATATATTTT. This sequence encodes CASIPGGASGNTIYF.

The V and J genes are TRBV9 and TRBJ2-3; 10 bases line up with TRBD2. Looked up from germline, CDR1 is SGDLS and CDR2 is YYNGEE. J lost 3 bases, V lost 2 bases, and 0 bases had no gene match. The length of the CDR3 is 14 residues. The DNA for the CDR3 is TGTGCCAGCAGCGTTAGCGGGGGGACAGATACGCAGTATTTT. Protein: CASSVSGGTDTQYF.

The gene calls are TRBV7-3 and TRBJ2-1, with 12 bases that match TRBD2. This CDR3 region has 15 residues. Germline CDR1 SGHTA, CDR2 FQGTGA. Trimming took 2 bases from V and 8 from J; bases not matched to a gene: 4. The CDR3 protein is CASSLLAGGPYEQFF. CDR3 bases: TGTGCCAGCAGCTTACTAGCGGGAGGGCCCTATGAGCAGTTCTTC. Drawing the rest from reference TRBV7-3 and TRBJ2-1, the complete variable domain is GAGVSQTPSNKVTEKGKYVELRCDPISGHTALYWYRQSLGQGPEFLIYFQGTGAADDSGLPNDRFFAVRPEGSVSTLKIQRTERGDSAVYLCASSLLAGGPYEQFFGPGTRLTVL.

The genes are TRBV3-1 (or the pseudogene TRBV3-2) and TRBJ2-1; the match to TRBD2 covers 10 bases. V dropped 0 bases and J dropped 5; count of bases not matched to a gene: 7. CDR1 LGHDT and CDR2 YNNKEL come from the germline V gene (reference sequence). The CDR3 loop spans 17 amino acids. CDR3 protein: CASSQDRTSGANNEQFF. In nucleotides, the CDR3 is TGTGCCAGCAGCCAAGATCGTACTAGCGGGGCCAACAATGAGCAGTTCTTC.